This T cell receptor beta chain was obtained from a study of CD8+ T cells in alopecia areata (dated by TCRdb to 2016 to 2018). About the investigation overall: To study T cell clonal expansion in alopecia areata, the researchers applied high-throughput TCRbeta sequencing to both the C3H/HeJ mouse model and human patients. RNA came from the PAXgene miRNA kit for fixed scalp, the miRNeasy kit for PBMCs, and the RNeasy kit for mouse skin. Amplification of TCRbeta CDR3 regions was done by immunoSEQ multiplex PCR using 35 Vbeta forward primers and 13 Jbeta reverse primers. Human TCRbeta sequencing covered scalp tissue and sorted CD4+ and CD8+ peripheral blood T cells from patchy and totalis/universalis alopecia areata patients and healthy controls. Clonality in the scalp was compared among normal scalp (n=4), patchy alopecia areata scalp (n=8), and alopecia totalis/universalis scalp (n=8). Points the paper makes about the study in general: Lesional scalp, especially in alopecia totalis/universalis, showed higher clonality and more expanded CD8+ clones than normal scalp, suggesting antigenic drive. Shared TCR sequences between patients were less evident than in mice, which may be partly attributable to HLA diversity in the patient population. Unlike mouse skin, where gammadelta T cells dominate, normal human skin contains resident alphabeta T cells that get sequenced too, which complicates analysis of the scalp TCR repertoire.

A note on this clone: The antigen it recognizes is unknown. No clone much larger than this one lies a single base away; base qualities are absent.

Libraries were built with the immunoSEQ multiplex PCR assay. For TCR sequencing, RNA was extracted from every sample and reverse transcribed into cDNA to serve as template. SuperScript III was used to make first-strand cDNA, primed with a 2:1 mix of oligo-dT and random hexamers. Amplification bias was assessed with a synthetic immune receptor repertoire, and residual bias was removed computationally. The study's processing was this. Raw reads were preprocessed to remove errors, and CDR3 was defined according to IMGT conventions as the region from the conserved cysteine to phenylalanine. Clonality was computed as 1 minus the Shannon entropy, with the entropy normalized by log2 of the number of productive unique TCRs. Whether scalp clones were CD4 or CD8 was inferred by matching scalp TCRbeta sequences against CD4 and CD8 repertoires sorted from blood. TCRdb obtained this table from immuneACCESS and retained in-frame rearrangements with V and J assigned. These tables miss some clones; where compared with another copy, unresolved V genes account for less than half of the shortfall, and the remainder is unexplained. That table supplies the V and J calls and clone size; D and trimming were determined from the DNA. Recorded for this sample are roughly 120,000 clones; approximately 58% of them occurred a single time. The leading ten clones occupy 2.8% of the sample.

PBMCs were separated by density centrifugation and stained for CD3, CD4 and CD8, after which CD4+ and CD8+ T cells were sorted on a FACSAria. Unaffected controls provided scalp biopsies and blood samples. The CDR1 and CDR2 encoded by the germline V gene are SNHLY and FYNNEI. At the junction V is shortened by 9 bases and J by 0 bases; bases outside the gene matches: 5. Including cysteine and phenylalanine, the CDR3 has 14 amino acids. The kept DNA is CDR3 alone, 42 bases in frame from the first base. The specimen sequenced was CD4+ T cells sorted from blood. Rearrangement joined TRBV2 to TRBJ1-1; 9 nucleotides in the junction match TRBD1. This receptor was taken from a human donor in good health. CDR3 loop: CARGQGSMNTEAFF. Here is the DNA: TGTGCCAGGGGACAGGGTTCAATGAACACTGAAGCTTTCTTT.